Below, 17 T cell receptor beta chains from the same sample are listed, as sequenced in a study of blood T cell repertoires in COVID-19. Libraries were prepared by immunoSEQ multiplex PCR; TCRdb keeps only in-frame clonotypes and omits some of them. The sample lists about 100,000 clones, approximately 92% seen once, with 4% to 4.5% in the top ten. The sequencing sample was made of peripheral blood. These receptors were taken from a man between 18 and 29 years old with acute or convalescent COVID-19.

The rearrangement links TRBV6-6 to TRBJ1-1; D unresolved. The CDR3 is 16 amino acids. Germline values: CDR1 MNHNY, CDR2 SVGAGI (reference sequence). V dropped 0 bases and J dropped 5 bases, with 16 bases sitting between them. The CDR3, as DNA: TGTGCCAGCAGTTACTCGATCGGTACAGTCGGAACTGAAGCTTTCTTT. Protein: CASSYSIGTVGTEAFF.

The chain carries TRBV9 and TRBJ1-2; possibly TRBD1 for D (5 bases). Deletions cut 0 bases from V and 4 bases from J, with 13 bases between. This CDR3 is 15 amino acids long. CDR1 and CDR2 from the germline V gene are SGDLS and YYNGEE. The CDR3 coding sequence is TGTGCCAGCAGCGTAGCTCCGGGGACTAGCTATGGCTACACCTTC. It is translated as CASSVAPGTSYGYTF.

This chain links TRBV27 with TRBJ2-2, with a tentative D call TRBD1 (6 bases). The length of the CDR3 is 16 residues. V was clipped by 6 bases and J by 7 bases, with 21 bases between them. The germline gives CDR1 MNHEY, CDR2 SMNVEV (reference sequence). The CDR3 protein is CASRIRQAGDDGELFF. The CDR3 DNA follows: TGTGCCAGCAGGATCCGACAGGCTGGGGATGACGGGGAGCTGTTTTTT.

CDR3 protein: CASSIFPRGTALVSGANVLTF. The CDR3 nucleotides are TGTGCCAGTAGTATATTCCCCCGGGGGACAGCCCTCGTCTCTGGGGCCAACGTCCTGACTTTC. The chain links TRBV19 to TRBJ2-6; D perhaps matches TRBD1 (7 bases). This CDR3 has 21 residues. Germline V gene data show CDR1 as LNHDA and CDR2 as SQIVND (reference sequence). Between the trimmed V and J ends, which lost 2 bases and 0 bases, there was a span of 23 bases. The full variable domain, in which reference TRBV19 and TRBJ2-6 provide the parts outside the CDR3, is DGGITQSPKYLFRKEGQNVTLSCEQNLNHDAMYWYRQDPGQGLRLIYYSQIVNDFQKGDIAEGYSVSREKKESFPLTVTSAQKNPTAFYLCASSIFPRGTALVSGANVLTFGAGSRLTVL.

The rearrangement links TRBV5-1 to TRBJ1-1; no reliable D call. Germline V gives CDR1 SGHRS, CDR2 YFSETQ. The germline V and J ends were trimmed by 0 bases and 10 bases, with 22 bases remaining between them. CDR3 length equals 16 residues. The CDR3 nucleotides read TGCGCCAGCAGCTTGGCCCCTCAGTCGGGAGATCAGGTAGCTTTCTTT. Translated: CASSLAPQSGDQVAFF.

V usage is TRBV5-1 and J usage is TRBJ2-5, with 12 bases identical to TRBD1. CDR3 length: 15 amino acids. The ends lost 4 bases at V and 6 bases at J; junction bases unmatched: 7. CDR1 and CDR2 from the germline V gene are SGHRS and YFSETQ. For the CDR3, the DNA is TGCGCCAGCAGCCCCGGGACAGGGGGCCGAAAGACCCAGTACTTC. As protein: CASSPGTGGRKTQYF.

This chain links TRBV11-2 with TRBJ2-3, with 10 positions matching TRBD1. Trimming cost V 1 base and J 4 bases; bases outside gene matches: 8. This CDR3 is built from 17 residues. Looked up from germline, CDR1 is SGHAT and CDR2 is FQNNGV. The CDR3 coding sequence is TGTGCCAGCAGCTTAGCTCCGGACAGGGGGGTTCCAGATACGCAGTATTTT. Its translation: CASSLAPDRGVPDTQYF.

This rearrangement joins TRBV6-5 to TRBJ1-2; D gene ambiguous. Trimming pared 7 bases from V and 6 bases from J, leaving 12 bases between. From germline, CDR1 is MNHEY and CDR2 SVGAGI. This CDR3 region has 12 residues. The CDR3 reads CASTNRGDGYTF. CDR3 nucleotides: TGTGCCAGCACCAATAGAGGAGATGGCTACACCTTC.

This rearrangement joins TRBV20-1 to TRBJ2-3; tentative D call: TRBD1 (6 bases). The V gene's germline CDR1 is DFQATT and CDR2 SNEGSKA (reference sequence). The CDR3 is 14 residues long. The V end was cut by 3 bases, the J end by 2 bases, with 12 bases between. The CDR3 is CSASGQGHTDTQYF. The CDR3 bases are TGCAGTGCTAGTGGTCAGGGGCACACAGATACGCAGTATTTT.

This chain links TRBV5-1 with TRBJ2-1; D unclear. V was cut by 2 bases and J by 6 bases, with 12 bases left in between. The CDR3 sequence is 14 residues long. Germline V gene lookup returns CDR1 SGHRS and CDR2 YFSETQ. The CDR3, as DNA: TGCGCCAGCAGCTTTACTAAGCAAACCAATGAGCAGTTCTTC. Its protein product is CASSFTKQTNEQFF.

This clone appeared a single time. The genes are TRBV11-3 and TRBJ2-2, with TRBD2 identical over 7 bases. This CDR3 region has 16 residues. Germline V gives CDR1 SGHNT, CDR2 YENEEA. J gave up 0 bases and V 5 bases, and 6 bases lay outside the gene matches. The CDR3, as DNA: TGTGCCAGCAGCGGGCGGGAGCCGCCGAACACCGGGGAGCTGTTTTTT. Amino acid sequence: CASSGREPPNTGELFF.

The chain uses TRBV6-2 or TRBV6-3 and TRBJ1-3, with D uncertain. Trimming took 6 bases from V and 0 from J, leaving 6 bases between them. The CDR3 covers 13 residues. The germline CDR1 and CDR2 sequences are MNHEY and SVGEGT. The chain's CDR3 is CASSPASGNTIYF. The CDR3 coding sequence is TGTGCCAGCAGCCCGGCCTCTGGAAACACCATATATTTT.

This clone was seen a single time. CDR3 sequence reads: CASSPRTGYTEAFF. In DNA, the CDR3 is TGTGCCAGCAGTCCCCGGACAGGGTACACTGAAGCTTTCTTT. The chain recombines TRBV27 with TRBJ1-1, with TRBD1 identical over 8 bases. J gave up 3 bases and V 5 bases, and 5 bases lay outside the gene matches. Germline V gene data show CDR1 as MNHEY and CDR2 as SMNVEV (reference sequence). The CDR3 runs to 14 residues.

This clone showed up just once. The rearrangement joins TRBV6-1 to TRBJ2-1; 12 nucleotides line up with TRBD2. Germline V gene lookup returns CDR1 MNHNS and CDR2 SASEGT. With V trimmed by 4 bases and J by 5 bases, 9 bases remained unmatched. The CDR3 has 17 residues. The CDR3 loop reads CASSGTSGALVDNEQFF. CDR3 sequence (DNA): TGTGCCAGCAGTGGGACTAGCGGGGCTTTGGTTGACAATGAGCAGTTCTTC.

This clone was counted between two and nine times. The chain uses TRBV19 and TRBJ2-5; 7 bases are a match to TRBD1. The CDR3 has 15 residues. V lost 3 bases, J lost 2 bases, and 6 bases stayed unmatched. Germline V gene lookup returns CDR1 LNHDA and CDR2 SQIVND (reference sequence). CDR3: CASSMPGTDQETQYF. In DNA form, the CDR3 reads TGTGCCAGTAGTATGCCAGGGACAGATCAAGAGACCCAGTACTTC. Together with reference TRBV19 and TRBJ2-5, the CDR3 gives the full variable domain: DGGITQSPKYLFRKEGQNVTLSCEQNLNHDAMYWYRQDPGQGLRLIYYSQIVNDFQKGDIAEGYSVSREKKESFPLTVTSAQKNPTAFYLCASSMPGTDQETQYFGPGTRLLVL.

The V and J genes are TRBV4-1 and TRBJ1-2, with 8 positions matching TRBD1. From germline, CDR1 is MGHRA and CDR2 YSYEKL. This CDR3 is 13 amino acids long. With 1 base clipped from V and 8 bases from J, the junction kept 3 bases outside the gene matches. The CDR3 region is CASSQGTGFGYTF. The CDR3 DNA reads TGCGCCAGCAGCCAAGGGACAGGGTTCGGCTACACCTTC.

The V and J genes are TRBV19 and TRBJ1-5, with 7 bases that match TRBD1. The length of the CDR3 is 17 residues. The germline gives CDR1 LNHDA, CDR2 SQIVND (reference sequence). V lost 5 bases and J lost 4; bases outside the gene matches: 14. CDR3 region: CASSPRQGDPFNQPQHF. The CDR3, as DNA: TGTGCCAGTAGTCCCCGACAGGGTGACCCATTTAATCAGCCCCAGCATTTT.